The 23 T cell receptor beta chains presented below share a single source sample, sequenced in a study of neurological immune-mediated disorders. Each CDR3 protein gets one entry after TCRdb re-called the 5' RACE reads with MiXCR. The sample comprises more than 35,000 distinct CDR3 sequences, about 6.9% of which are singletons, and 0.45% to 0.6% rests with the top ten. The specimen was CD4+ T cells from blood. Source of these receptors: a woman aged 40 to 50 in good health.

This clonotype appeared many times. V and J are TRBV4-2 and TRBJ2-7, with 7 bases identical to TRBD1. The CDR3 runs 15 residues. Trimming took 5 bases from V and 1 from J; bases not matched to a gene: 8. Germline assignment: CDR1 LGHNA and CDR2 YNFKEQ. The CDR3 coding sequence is TGTGCCAGCAGCTTGGACCCAGGGGGTTCCTACGAGCAGTACTTC. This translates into CASSLDPGGSYEQYF.

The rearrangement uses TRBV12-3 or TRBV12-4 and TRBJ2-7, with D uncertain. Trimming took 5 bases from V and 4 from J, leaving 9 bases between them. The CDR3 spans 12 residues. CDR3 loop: CASSTDGYEQYF. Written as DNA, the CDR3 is TGTGCCAGCAGTACAGACGGGTACGAGCAGTACTTC.

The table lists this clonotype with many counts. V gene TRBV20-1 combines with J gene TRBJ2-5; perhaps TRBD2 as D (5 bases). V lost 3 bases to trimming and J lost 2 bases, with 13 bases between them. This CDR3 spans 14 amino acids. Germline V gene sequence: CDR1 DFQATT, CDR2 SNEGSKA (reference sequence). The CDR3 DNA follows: TGCAGTGCTAGCCCGGGATGGGTACAAGAGACCCAGTACTTC. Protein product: CSASPGWVQETQYF.

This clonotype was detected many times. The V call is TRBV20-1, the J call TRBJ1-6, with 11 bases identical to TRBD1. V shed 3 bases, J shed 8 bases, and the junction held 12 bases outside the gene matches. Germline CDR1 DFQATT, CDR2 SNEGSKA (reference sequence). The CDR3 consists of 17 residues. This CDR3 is CSASGQGAPLIDSPLHF. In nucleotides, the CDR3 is TGCAGTGCTAGTGGACAGGGGGCTCCTCTAATCGATTCACCCCTCCACTTT.

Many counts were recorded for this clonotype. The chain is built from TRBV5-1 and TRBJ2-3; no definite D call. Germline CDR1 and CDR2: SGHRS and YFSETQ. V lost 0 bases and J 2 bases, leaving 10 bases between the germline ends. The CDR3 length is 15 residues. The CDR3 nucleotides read TGCGCCAGCAGCTTGGGGTTATTTTACACAGATACGCAGTATTTT. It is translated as CASSLGLFYTDTQYF.

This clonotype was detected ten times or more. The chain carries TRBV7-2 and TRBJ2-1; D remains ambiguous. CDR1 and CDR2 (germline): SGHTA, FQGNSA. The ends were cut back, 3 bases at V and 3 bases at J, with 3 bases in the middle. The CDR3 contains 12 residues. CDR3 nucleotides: TGTGCCAGCAGCTTGAACTACAATGAGCAGTTCTTC. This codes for CASSLNYNEQFF.

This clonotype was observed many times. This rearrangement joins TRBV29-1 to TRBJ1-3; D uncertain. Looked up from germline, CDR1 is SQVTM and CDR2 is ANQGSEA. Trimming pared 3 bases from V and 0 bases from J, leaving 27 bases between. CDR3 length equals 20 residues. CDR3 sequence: CSVEGCGLCPNMSSGNTIYF. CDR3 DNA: TGCAGCGTTGAGGGTTGTGGACTCTGTCCTAATATGAGCTCTGGAAACACCATATATTTT.

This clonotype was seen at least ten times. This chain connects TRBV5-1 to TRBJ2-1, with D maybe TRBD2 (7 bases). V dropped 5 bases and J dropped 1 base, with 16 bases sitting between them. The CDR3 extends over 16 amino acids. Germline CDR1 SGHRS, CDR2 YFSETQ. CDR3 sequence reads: CASRRGQLLSYNEQFF. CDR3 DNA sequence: TGCGCCAGCAGGCGGGGGCAGCTCCTTTCCTACAATGAGCAGTTCTTC.

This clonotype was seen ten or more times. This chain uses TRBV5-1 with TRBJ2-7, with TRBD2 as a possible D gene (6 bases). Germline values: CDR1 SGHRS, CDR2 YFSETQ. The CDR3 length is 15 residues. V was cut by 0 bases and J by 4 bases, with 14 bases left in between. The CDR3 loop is CASSLDGTPGYEQYF. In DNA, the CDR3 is TGCGCCAGCAGCTTGGACGGGACTCCCGGATACGAGCAGTACTTC. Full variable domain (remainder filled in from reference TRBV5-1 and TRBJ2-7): KAGVTQTPRYLIKTRGQQVTLSCSPISGHRSVSWYQQTPGQGLQFLFEYFSETQRNKGNFPGRFSGRQFSNSRSEMNVSTLELGDSALYLCASSLDGTPGYEQYFGPGTRLTVT.

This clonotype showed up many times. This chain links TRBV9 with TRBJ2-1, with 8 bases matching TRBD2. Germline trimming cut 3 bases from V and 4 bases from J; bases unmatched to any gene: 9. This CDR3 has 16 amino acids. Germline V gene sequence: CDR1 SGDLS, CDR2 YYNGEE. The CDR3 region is CASSATSGSGYNEQFF. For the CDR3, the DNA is TGTGCCAGCAGCGCCACAAGCGGGAGCGGATACAATGAGCAGTTCTTC.

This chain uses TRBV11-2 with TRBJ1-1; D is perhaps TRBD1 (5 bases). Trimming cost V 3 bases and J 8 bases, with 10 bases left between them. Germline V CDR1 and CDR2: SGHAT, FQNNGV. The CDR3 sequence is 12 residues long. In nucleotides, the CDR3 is TGTGCCAGCAGCTTCCGACAGTTAGAAGCTTTCTTT. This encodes CASSFRQLEAFF.

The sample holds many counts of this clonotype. This CDR3 reads CASSLGREGLSMIGAYEQYF. The CDR3 DNA reads TGTGCCAGCAGCTTGGGACGTGAGGGACTAAGCATGATTGGGGCCTACGAGCAGTACTTC. This chain joins TRBV5-5 and TRBJ2-7; 7 bases align to TRBD2. Germline V gene lookup returns CDR1 SGHKS and CDR2 YYEKEE (reference sequence). V gave up 0 bases and J gave up 2 bases; unmatched junction bases: 20. This CDR3 spans 20 amino acids.

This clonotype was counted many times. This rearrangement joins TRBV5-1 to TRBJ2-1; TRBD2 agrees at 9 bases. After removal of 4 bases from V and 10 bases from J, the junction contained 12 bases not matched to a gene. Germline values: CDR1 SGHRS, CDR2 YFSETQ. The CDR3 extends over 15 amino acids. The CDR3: CASSVLAGGLGEQFF. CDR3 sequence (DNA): TGCGCCAGCAGCGTTTTGGCGGGAGGGCTCGGGGAGCAGTTCTTC.

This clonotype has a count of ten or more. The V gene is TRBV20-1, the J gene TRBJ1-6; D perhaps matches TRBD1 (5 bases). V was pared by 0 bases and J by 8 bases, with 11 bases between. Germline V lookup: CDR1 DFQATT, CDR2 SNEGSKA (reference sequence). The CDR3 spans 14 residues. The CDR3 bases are TGCAGTGCTAGAGACGGGGCCAACGATTCACCCCTCCACTTT. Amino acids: CSARDGANDSPLHF.

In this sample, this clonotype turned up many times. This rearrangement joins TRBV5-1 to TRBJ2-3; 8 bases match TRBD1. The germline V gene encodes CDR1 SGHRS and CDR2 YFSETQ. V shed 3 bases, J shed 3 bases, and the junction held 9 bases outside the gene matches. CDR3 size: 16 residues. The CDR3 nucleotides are TGCGCCAGCAGCTCGATGGGACAGGTTCCGACAGATACGCAGTATTTT. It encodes CASSSMGQVPTDTQYF.

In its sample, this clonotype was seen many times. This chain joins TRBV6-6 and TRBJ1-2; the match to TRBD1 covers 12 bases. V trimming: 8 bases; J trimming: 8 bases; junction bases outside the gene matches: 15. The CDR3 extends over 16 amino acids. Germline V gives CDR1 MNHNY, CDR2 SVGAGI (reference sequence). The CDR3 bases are TGTGCCAGCCGAAGTACCGACCGGGACAGGGGGCTCGGCTACACCTTC. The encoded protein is CASRSTDRDRGLGYTF.

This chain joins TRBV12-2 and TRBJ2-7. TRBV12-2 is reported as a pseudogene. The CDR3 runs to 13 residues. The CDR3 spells CASRPWLNYEQYF. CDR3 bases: TGTGCAAGTCGCCCGTGGTTGAACTACGAGCAGTACTTC.

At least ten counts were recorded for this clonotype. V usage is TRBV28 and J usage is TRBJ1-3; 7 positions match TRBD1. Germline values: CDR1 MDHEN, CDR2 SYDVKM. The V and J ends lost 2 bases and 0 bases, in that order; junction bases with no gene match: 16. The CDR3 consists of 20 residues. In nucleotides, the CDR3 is TGTGCCAGCAGTTTAGAACGTTCGACAGGGTGGTACGGCTCTGGAAACACCATATATTTT. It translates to CASSLERSTGWYGSGNTIYF.

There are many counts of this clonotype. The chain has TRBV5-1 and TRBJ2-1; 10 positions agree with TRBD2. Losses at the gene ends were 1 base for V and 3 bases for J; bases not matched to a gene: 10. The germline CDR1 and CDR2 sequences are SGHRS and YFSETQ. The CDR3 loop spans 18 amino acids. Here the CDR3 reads CASSLRTPSGRGYNEQFF. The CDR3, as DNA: TGCGCCAGCAGCTTGCGGACTCCTAGCGGGAGAGGCTACAATGAGCAGTTCTTC.

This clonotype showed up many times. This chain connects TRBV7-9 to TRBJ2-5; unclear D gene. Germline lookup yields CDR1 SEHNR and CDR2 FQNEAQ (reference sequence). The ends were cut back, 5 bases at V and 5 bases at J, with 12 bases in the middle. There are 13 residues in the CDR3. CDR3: CASSANGYETQYF. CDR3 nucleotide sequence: TGTGCCAGCAGCGCCAACGGGTACGAGACCCAGTACTTC.

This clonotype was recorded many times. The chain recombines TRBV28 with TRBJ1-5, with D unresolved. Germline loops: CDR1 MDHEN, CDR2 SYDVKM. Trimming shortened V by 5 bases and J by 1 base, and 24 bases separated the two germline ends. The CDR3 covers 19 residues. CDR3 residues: CASSPRVGSRPRSNQPQHF. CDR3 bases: TGTGCCAGCAGTCCTAGGGTTGGCAGTCGCCCGAGGAGCAATCAGCCCCAGCATTTT.

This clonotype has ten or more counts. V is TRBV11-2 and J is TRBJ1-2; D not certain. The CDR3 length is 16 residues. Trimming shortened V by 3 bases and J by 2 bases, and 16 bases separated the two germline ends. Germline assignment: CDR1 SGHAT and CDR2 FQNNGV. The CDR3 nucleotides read TGTGCCAGCAGCTTTTCGGCAGGAACCTCCAACTATGGCTACACCTTC. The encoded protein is CASSFSAGTSNYGYTF.

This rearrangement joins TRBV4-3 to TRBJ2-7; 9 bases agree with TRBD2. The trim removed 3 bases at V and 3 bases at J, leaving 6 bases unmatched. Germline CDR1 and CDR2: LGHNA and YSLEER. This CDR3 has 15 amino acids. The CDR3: CASSHYGTSNYEQYF. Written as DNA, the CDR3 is TGCGCCAGCAGCCATTATGGGACTAGCAACTACGAGCAGTACTTC.